A single TCR beta chain is shown here with its context. A few counts support this clonotype. The antigen this receptor binds is unknown. No qualities accompany the bases; no much larger clone lies one base away. The sample originates from a study of blood T cells in healthy people across ages (dated by TCRdb to between 2015 and 2016). Looking at the study overall: In model experiments, template switching captured roughly one uniquely barcoded TCR beta cDNA molecule for every two T cells. Using the same blood draw, the study looked at two additional independent replicas of 1 million unique cDNA reads for two donors, one aged 18 to 29 and the other aged 80 or older. The donors were split into four age groups: young (average 16 years), middle-aged (roughly 39), aged (approximately 60) and long-lived (approximately 80). Age-related changes in TCR beta repertoire diversity were measured in the study by deep sequencing normalized with unique cDNA molecular identifiers. Donors of different ages were randomly distributed across sequencing lanes to avoid experimental bias.

The CDR3 numbers 13 residues from cysteine through phenylalanine. Only the CDR3 portion is preserved as DNA: 39 bases, with reading frame beginning at the first base. Deletion took 3 bases off V and 4 bases off J, with a span of 9 bases between the germline ends. Via the germline V gene (reference sequence), CDR1 is LNHDA and CDR2 SQIVND. The donors were 40 or so Caucasian individuals from Russia, aged 6 to 90 years, who were systemically healthy. Each donor gave approximately 10 milliliters of peripheral blood, collected into EDTA-treated Vacutainer tubes. Ficoll-Paque density-gradient centrifugation was used to isolate PBMCs, with at least 6.5 million per sample. Total RNA was extracted from PBMCs with Trizol reagent, with at least 6 micrograms obtained per sample. The percentages of naive CD45RAhigh/CD27high T cells were determined by flow cytometry on a PBMC aliquot from every donor. The library was prepared using 5' RACE. These reads were obtained on an Illumina HiSeq 2500. The second PCR ran for about 6 to 12 cycles and used a J-beta primer mix along with a sample-barcoded 5' primer. Each TCR beta cDNA molecule received a unique molecular identifier from a template-switch 5' adaptor carrying 12 random nucleotides. Each sample yielded at least 2.5 million CDR3-containing paired-end reads. First-strand cDNA synthesis was performed from all RNA using the Mint cDNA synthesis kit, with priming by a TRBC-specific oligonucleotide. Following uracil-DNA glycosylase treatment, all cDNA underwent a first 18-cycle PCR with the universal primers M1SS and BC2_uni_R. The study's own analysis went as follows. For normalization, 1 million high-quality reads, each with a distinct molecular identifier, were randomly selected from each sample. Instead of being binned into consensus sequences, reads with shared molecular identifiers were discarded. MiTCR, with a Q25 quality threshold and the strictest error-elimination algorithm, was used for CDR3 identification, clonotype clustering and error correction. Lower-bound total TCR beta diversity was estimated with a nonparametric unseen species model using Euler transformation. TCRdb applied fastp at Q25 and MiXCR to the public reads, then kept only in-frame beta chains. Merged by CDR3 protein, the rows form single entries marked with the most common genes and DNA. These V and J calls derive from TCRdb rather than the authors' analysis. In all, the sample holds roughly 800,000 distinct CDR3 sequences, and about 34% of those were seen once. The ten largest clones take up 10% to 15% of the sample.

The research as a whole found: Estimates of total diversity based on one million sequenced T cells were regarded as lower bounds and as underestimates. The percentage of naive T cells measured by flow cytometry correlated strongly with observed TCR beta diversity. Compared with the aged group, the long-lived group had more naive CD4+ T cells, fewer expanded clones and increased TCR diversity, suggesting age selection. Since profiling was done on bulk unsorted PBMCs, naive and antigen-experienced compartments could not be conclusively compared. Observed TCR beta diversity per million T cells fell roughly linearly with age, and a significant reduction was already apparent by age roughly 40. The CMV infection status of donors was not known, potentially confounding age-related changes in expanded clonotypes.

This receptor was taken from a man aged 18 to 30 in good health. What was sequenced was blood. The sequence joins TRBV19 to TRBJ1-1; TRBD1 is perhaps the D gene, given 5 matching bases. The DNA sequence follows: TGTGCCAGTAGTATTGGGGGGATCACTGAAGCTTTCTTT. It translates as CASSIGGITEAFF.